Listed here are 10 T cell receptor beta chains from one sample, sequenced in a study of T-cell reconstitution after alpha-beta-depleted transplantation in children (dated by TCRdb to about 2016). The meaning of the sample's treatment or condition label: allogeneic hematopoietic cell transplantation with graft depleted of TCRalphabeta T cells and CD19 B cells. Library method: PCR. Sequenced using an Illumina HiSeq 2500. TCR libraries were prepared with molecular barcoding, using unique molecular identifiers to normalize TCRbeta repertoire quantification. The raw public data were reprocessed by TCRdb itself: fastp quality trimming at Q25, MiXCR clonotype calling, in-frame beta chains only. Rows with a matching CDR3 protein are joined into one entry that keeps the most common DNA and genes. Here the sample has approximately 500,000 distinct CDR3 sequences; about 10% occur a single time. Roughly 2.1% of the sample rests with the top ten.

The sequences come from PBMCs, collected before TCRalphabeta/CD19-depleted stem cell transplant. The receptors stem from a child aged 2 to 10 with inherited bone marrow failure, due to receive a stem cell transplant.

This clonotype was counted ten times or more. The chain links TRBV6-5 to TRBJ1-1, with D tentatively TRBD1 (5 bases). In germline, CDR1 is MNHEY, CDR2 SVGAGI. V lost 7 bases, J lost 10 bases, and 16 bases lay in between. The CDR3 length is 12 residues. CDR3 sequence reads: CASKGDELGAFF. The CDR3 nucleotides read TGTGCCAGCAAAGGGGACGAACTCGGAGCTTTCTTT.

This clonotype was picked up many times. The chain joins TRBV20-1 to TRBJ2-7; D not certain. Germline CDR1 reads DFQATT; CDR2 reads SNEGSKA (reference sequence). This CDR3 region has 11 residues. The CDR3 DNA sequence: TGCGGCATGAACGGAGTTTACGAGCAGTACTTC. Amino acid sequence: CGMNGVYEQYF.

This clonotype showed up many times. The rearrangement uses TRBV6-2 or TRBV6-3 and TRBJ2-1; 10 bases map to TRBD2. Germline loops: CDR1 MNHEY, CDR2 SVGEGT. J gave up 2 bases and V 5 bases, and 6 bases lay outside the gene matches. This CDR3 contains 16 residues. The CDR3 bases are TGTGCCAGCAGTGACCGAGCGGGAGGGACCTACAATGAGCAGTTCTTC. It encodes CASSDRAGGTYNEQFF.

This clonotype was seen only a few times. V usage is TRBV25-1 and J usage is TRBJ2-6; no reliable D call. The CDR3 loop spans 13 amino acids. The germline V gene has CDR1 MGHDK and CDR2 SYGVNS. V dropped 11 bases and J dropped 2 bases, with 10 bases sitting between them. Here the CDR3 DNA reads TGTGCCGGCCTTGGGCCTGGGGCCAACGTCCTGACTTTC. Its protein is CAGLGPGANVLTF.

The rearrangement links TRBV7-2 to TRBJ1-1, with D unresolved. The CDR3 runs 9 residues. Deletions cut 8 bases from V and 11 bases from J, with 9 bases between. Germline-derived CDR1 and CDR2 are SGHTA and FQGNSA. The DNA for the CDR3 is TGTGCCAGCTTTCCAGCGGCTTTCTTT. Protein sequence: CASFPAAFF.

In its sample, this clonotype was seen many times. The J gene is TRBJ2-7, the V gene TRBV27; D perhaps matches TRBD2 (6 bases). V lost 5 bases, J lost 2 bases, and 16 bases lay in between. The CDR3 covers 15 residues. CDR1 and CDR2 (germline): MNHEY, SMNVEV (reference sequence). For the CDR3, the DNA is TGTGCCAGCAGTGAGGGGCCGCGGGACCCCTACGAGCAGTACTTC. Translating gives CASSEGPRDPYEQYF.

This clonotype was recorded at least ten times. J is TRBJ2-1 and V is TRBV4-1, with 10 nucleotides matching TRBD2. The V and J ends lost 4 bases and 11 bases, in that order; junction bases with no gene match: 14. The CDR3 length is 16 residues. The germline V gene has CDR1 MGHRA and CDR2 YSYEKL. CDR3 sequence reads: CASSPSRASGRAKQFF. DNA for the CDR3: TGCGCCAGCAGCCCCAGCAGGGCTAGCGGGAGAGCGAAGCAGTTCTTC.

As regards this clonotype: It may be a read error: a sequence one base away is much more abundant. CDR3 protein: CARSRGGRTEAFF. As DNA, the CDR3 is TGTGCCAGGAGCCGTGGGGGCAGGACTGAAGCTTTCTTT. The V and J genes are TRBV5-5 and TRBJ1-1, with D tentatively TRBD1 (6 bases). Germline V gives CDR1 SGHKS, CDR2 YYEKEE (reference sequence). The CDR3 extends over 13 amino acids. V was cut by 8 bases and J by 5 bases, with 16 bases left in between.

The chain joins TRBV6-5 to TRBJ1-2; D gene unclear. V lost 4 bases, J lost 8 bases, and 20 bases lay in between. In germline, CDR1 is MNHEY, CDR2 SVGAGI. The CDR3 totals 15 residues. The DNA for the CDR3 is TGTGCCAGCAGTTTCCTCCCGCCCCCAAAGGACGGCTACACCTTC. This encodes CASSFLPPPKDGYTF.

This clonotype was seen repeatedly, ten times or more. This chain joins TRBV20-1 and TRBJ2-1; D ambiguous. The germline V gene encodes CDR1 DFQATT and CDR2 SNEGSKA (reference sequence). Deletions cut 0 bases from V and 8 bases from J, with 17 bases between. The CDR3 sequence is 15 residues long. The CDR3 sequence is CSAREAASDIDEQFF. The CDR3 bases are TGCAGTGCTAGAGAGGCAGCCTCAGACATCGATGAGCAGTTCTTC.